This TCR beta chain was found in a study of cytotoxic CD8 clonotypes in ibrutinib-treated CLL. Germline V gives CDR1 LNHDA, CDR2 SQIVND (reference sequence). J gave up 2 bases and V 6 bases, and 15 bases lay outside the gene matches. The CDR3 totals 18 residues. Sequencing sought depths of 1 in 200,000 to 1 in 1 million T cells. This table comes from immunoSEQ multiplex PCR, and its TCRdb copy is limited to in-frame clones, with some not included. The sample carries some 200,000 clones, about 72% recorded once. The V gene is TRBV19, the J gene TRBJ2-4; 8 bases align to TRBD2. The clonotype was recovered from a human donor with chronic lymphocytic leukemia. The specimen was PBMCs, collected after 24 months of ibrutinib treatment. In DNA, the CDR3 is TGTGCCAGTAGCCTCTATGCGGGGGGCGCGATTACCAAAAACATTCAGTACTTC. It translates to CASSLYAGGAITKNIQYF.